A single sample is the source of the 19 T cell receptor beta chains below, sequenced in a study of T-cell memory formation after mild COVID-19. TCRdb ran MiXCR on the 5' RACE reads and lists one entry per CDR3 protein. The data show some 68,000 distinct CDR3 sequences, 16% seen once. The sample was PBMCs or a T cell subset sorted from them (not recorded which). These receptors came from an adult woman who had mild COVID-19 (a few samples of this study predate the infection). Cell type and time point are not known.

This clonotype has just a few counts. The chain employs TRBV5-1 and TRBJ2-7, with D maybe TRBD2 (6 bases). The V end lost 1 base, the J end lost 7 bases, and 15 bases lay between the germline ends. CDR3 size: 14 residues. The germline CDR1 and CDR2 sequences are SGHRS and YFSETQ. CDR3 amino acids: CASSLNAGPWEQYF. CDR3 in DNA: TGCGCCAGCAGCTTGAACGCGGGGCCATGGGAGCAGTACTTC.

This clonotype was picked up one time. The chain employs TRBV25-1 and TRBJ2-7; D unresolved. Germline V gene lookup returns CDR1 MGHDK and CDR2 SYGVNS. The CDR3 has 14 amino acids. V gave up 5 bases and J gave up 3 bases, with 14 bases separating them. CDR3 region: CASSPGSWDYEQYF. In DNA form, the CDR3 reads TGTGCCAGCAGTCCCGGGTCTTGGGACTACGAGCAGTACTTC.

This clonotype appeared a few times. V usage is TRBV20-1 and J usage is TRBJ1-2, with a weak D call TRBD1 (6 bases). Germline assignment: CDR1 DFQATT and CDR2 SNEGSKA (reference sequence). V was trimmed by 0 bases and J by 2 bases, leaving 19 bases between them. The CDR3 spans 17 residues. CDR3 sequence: CSARDLYQDRPNYGYTF. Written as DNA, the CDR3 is TGCAGTGCTAGAGACCTCTATCAGGACAGACCCAACTATGGCTACACCTTC.

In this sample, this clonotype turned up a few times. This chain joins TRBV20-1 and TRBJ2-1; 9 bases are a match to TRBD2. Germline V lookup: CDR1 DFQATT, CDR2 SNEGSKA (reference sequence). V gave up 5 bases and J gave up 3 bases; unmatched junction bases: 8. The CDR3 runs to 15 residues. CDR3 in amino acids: CSAPPTSGDYNEQFF. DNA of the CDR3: TGCAGTGCTCCGCCGACTAGCGGCGACTACAATGAGCAGTTCTTC.

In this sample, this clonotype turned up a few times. The CDR3 here is CATSDSRGGFTYNEQFF. In nucleotides, the CDR3 is TGTGCCACCAGTGATTCCCGGGGGGGGTTCACCTACAATGAGCAGTTCTTC. The chain employs TRBV24-1 and TRBJ2-1, with 8 positions matching TRBD2. CDR3 length equals 17 residues. V lost 2 bases to trimming and J lost 2 bases; unmatched junction nucleotides: 7. Per the germline V gene, CDR1 is KGHDR and CDR2 is SFDVKD.

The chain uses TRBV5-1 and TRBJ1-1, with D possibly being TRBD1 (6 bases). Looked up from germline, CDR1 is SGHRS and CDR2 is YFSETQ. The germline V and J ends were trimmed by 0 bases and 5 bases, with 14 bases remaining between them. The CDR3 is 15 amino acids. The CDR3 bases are TGCGCCAGCAGCTTGGCAGGGGCGCAAGGGACTGAAGCTTTCTTT. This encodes CASSLAGAQGTEAFF. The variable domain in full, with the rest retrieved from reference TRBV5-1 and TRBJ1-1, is KAGVTQTPRYLIKTRGQQVTLSCSPISGHRSVSWYQQTPGQGLQFLFEYFSETQRNKGNFPGRFSGRQFSNSRSEMNVSTLELGDSALYLCASSLAGAQGTEAFFGQGTRLTVV.

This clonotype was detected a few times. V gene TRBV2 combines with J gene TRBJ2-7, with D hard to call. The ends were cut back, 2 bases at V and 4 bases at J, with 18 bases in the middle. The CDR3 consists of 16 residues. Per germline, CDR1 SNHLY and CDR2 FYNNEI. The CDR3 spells CASSEWSWRDGYEQYF. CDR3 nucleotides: TGTGCCAGCAGTGAATGGTCTTGGCGCGACGGGTACGAGCAGTACTTC.

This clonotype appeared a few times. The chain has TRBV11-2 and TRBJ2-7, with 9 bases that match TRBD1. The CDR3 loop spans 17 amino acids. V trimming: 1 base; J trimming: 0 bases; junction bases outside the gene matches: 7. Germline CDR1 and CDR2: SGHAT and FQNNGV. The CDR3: CASSLVAGTGSSYEQYF. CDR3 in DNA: TGTGCCAGCAGCTTAGTAGCCGGGACAGGGAGCTCCTACGAGCAGTACTTC.

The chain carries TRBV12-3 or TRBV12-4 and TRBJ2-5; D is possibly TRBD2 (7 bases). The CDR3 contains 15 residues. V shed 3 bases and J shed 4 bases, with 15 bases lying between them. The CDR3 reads CASSFLKGGGETQYF. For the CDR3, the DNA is TGTGCCAGCAGTTTCCTGAAAGGGGGGGGAGAGACCCAGTACTTC.

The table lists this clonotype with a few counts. CDR3: CASSPIGTEGEKLFF. CDR3 nucleotide sequence: TGTGCCAGCAGCCCTATCGGGACAGAGGGTGAAAAACTGTTTTTT. The rearrangement joins TRBV7-9 to TRBJ1-4; 7 bases map to TRBD1. Germline CDR1 reads SEHNR; CDR2 reads FQNEAQ (reference sequence). With V trimmed by 5 bases and J by 7 bases, 10 bases remained unmatched. The CDR3 length is 15 residues.

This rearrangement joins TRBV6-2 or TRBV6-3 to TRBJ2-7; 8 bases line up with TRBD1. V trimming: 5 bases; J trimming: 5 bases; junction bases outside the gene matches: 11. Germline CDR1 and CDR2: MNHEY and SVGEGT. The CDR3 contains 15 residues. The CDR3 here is CASSAEAGGFNEQYF. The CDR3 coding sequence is TGTGCCAGCAGTGCGGAGGCAGGGGGCTTCAACGAGCAGTACTTC.

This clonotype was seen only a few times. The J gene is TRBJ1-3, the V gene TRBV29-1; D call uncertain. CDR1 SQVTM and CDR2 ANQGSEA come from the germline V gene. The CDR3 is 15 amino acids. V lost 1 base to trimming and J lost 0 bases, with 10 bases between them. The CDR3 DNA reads TGCAGCGTTGAAGGAGGAGAGGCCTCTGGAAACACCATATATTTT. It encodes CSVEGGEASGNTIYF.

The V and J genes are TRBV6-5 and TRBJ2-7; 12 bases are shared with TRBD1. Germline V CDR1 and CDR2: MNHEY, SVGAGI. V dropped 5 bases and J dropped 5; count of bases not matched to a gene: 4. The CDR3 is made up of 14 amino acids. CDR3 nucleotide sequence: TGTGCCAGCAGTCACGGGACAGGGGGCCACGAGCAGTACTTC. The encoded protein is CASSHGTGGHEQYF.

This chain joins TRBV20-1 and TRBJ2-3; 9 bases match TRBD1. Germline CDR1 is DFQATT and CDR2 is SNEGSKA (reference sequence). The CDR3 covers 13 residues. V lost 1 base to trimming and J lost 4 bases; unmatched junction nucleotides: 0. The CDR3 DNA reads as TGCAGTGCTAGAGGGGACAGGGCAGATACGCAGTATTTT. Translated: CSARGDRADTQYF.

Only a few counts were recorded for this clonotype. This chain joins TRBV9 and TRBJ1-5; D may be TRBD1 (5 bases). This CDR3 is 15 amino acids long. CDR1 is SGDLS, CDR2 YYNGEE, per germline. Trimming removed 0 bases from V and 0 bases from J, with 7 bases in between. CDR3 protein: CASSVGGYSNQPQHF. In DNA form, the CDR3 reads TGTGCCAGCAGCGTAGGGGGGTATAGCAATCAGCCCCAGCATTTT.

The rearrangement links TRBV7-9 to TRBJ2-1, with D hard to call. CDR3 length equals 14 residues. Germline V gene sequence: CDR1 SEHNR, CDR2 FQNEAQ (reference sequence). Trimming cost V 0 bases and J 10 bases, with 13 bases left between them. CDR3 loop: CASSLARAPIEQFF. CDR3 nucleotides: TGTGCCAGCAGCTTAGCCCGAGCCCCCATAGAGCAGTTCTTC.

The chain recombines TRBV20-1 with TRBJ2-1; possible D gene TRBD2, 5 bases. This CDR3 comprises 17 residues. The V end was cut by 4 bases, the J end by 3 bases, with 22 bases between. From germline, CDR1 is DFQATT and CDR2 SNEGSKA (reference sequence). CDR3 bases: TGCAGTGCTATTCATGGCGGAAAGGACGCGGGCTACAATGAGCAGTTCTTC. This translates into CSAIHGGKDAGYNEQFF.

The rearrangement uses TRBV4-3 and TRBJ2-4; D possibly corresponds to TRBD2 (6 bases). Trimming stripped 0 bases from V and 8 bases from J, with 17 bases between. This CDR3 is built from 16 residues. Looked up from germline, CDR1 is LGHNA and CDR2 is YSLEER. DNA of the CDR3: TGCGCCAGCAGCCAAGATAGCCGGGTTTGGGGGGACATTCAGTACTTC. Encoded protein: CASSQDSRVWGDIQYF.

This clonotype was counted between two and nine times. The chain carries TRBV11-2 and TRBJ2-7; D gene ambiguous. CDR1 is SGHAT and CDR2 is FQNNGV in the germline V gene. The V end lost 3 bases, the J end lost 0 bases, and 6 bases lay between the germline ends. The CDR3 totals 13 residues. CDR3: CASSLVDSYEQYF. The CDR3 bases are TGTGCCAGCAGCTTGGTTGACTCCTACGAGCAGTACTTC.